The 26 T cell receptor beta chains below come from one sample, sequenced in a study of T cell responses to AZD1222 COVID-19 vaccine. Assay: immunoSEQ multiplex PCR; the TCRdb copy retains only in-frame clones and omits some. The sample consists of more than 90,000 clones, 80% to 85% of them appearing once. The starting material was peripheral blood, obtained on day 0 of AZD1222 vaccination. Receptor source: an adult in good health.

This clone has just a few counts. V is TRBV7-9 and J is TRBJ2-3; D might be TRBD2 (5 bases). CDR1 and CDR2 (germline): SEHNR, FQNEAQ (reference sequence). The CDR3 is made up of 16 amino acids. Trimming removed 4 bases at V and 1 base at J, with 15 bases between. The CDR3 coding sequence is TGTGCCAGCAGCTCAGTGACTACGGAAGGCACAGATACGCAGTATTTT. Translation gives CASSSVTTEGTDTQYF.

This chain connects TRBV6-9 to TRBJ2-1; unclear D gene. The CDR3 loop spans 19 amino acids. The germline gives CDR1 MNHGY, CDR2 SVAAGI. V lost 8 bases, J lost 5 bases, and 31 bases lay in between. This CDR3 is CASVNPDSNRAILHNEQFF. CDR3 nucleotide sequence: TGTGCCAGCGTAAACCCAGACTCGAACCGGGCCATTCTCCACAATGAGCAGTTCTTC.

This chain joins TRBV19 and TRBJ1-1, with D possibly TRBD1 on 6 matching bases. The CDR3 consists of 15 residues. With 4 bases removed from V and 8 bases from J, the gap between germline ends came to 20 bases. Germline CDR1 reads LNHDA; CDR2 reads SQIVND (reference sequence). The DNA of the CDR3 is TGTGCCAGTAGTAAGGAGTCGGACAGCTCTTTAGAAGCTTTCTTT. It specifies CASSKESDSSLEAFF. Filled out from reference TRBV19 and TRBJ1-1, the complete variable domain reads DGGITQSPKYLFRKEGQNVTLSCEQNLNHDAMYWYRQDPGQGLRLIYYSQIVNDFQKGDIAEGYSVSREKKESFPLTVTSAQKNPTAFYLCASSKESDSSLEAFFGQGTRLTVV.

This clone has only one observation. The rearrangement joins TRBV4-2 to TRBJ2-3; D not resolved. The CDR3 loop spans 15 amino acids. Trimming cost V 0 bases and J 0 bases, with 7 bases left between them. Germline assignment: CDR1 LGHNA and CDR2 YNFKEQ. The DNA for the CDR3 is TGTGCCAGCAGCCAAGAATGGGATAGCACAGATACGCAGTATTTT. This translates into CASSQEWDSTDTQYF.

This clone turned up a few times. This sequence joins TRBV5-6 and TRBJ1-1; the D is unclear. The CDR3 is made up of 12 amino acids. Germline CDR1 is SGHDT and CDR2 is YYEEEE. V lost 5 bases to trimming and J lost 8 bases, with 13 bases between them. This CDR3 is CASRGSAAEAFF. The CDR3 nucleotides are TGTGCCAGCAGGGGCTCCGCGGCAGAAGCTTTCTTT.

The V gene is TRBV6-6, the J gene TRBJ2-3, with D possibly matching TRBD2 (5 bases). Trimming left V 2 bases short and J 3 bases short, with 12 bases between. The CDR3 extends over 15 amino acids. The germline V gene has CDR1 MNHNY and CDR2 SVGAGI (reference sequence). CDR3 amino acids: CASSYRPPGTDTQYF. CDR3 nucleotide sequence: TGTGCCAGCAGTTACCGACCACCGGGGACAGATACGCAGTATTTT.

This clone has more than one count but fewer than ten. This rearrangement joins TRBV1 to TRBJ2-7. TRBV1 is a known pseudogene. The CDR3 totals 16 residues. In DNA form, the CDR3 reads TGCACCAGCAGCCAAGAAAATCGGCTACGCGTCTACGAGCAGTACTTC. This sequence encodes CTSSQENRLRVYEQYF.

V gene TRBV18 combines with J gene TRBJ1-5; no clear D. The CDR3 has 15 amino acids. Trimming took off 6 bases at V and 0 bases at J, with 12 bases between the two ends. Germline CDR1 reads KGHSH; CDR2 reads LQKENI. CDR3 sequence reads: CASSVGGNSNQPQHF. CDR3 coding DNA: TGTGCCAGCTCTGTCGGTGGCAATAGCAATCAGCCCCAGCATTTT.

This clone was counted only a few times. The chain joins TRBV30 to TRBJ2-7; 9 bases are a match to TRBD1. The J segment lost 5 bases and the V segment lost 8 bases, leaving 13 bases of the junction unmatched. The germline CDR1 and CDR2 sequences are GTSNPN and SVGIG (reference sequence). The CDR3 is 14 amino acids. The CDR3, as DNA: TGTGCCACCCACCGGGACAGGGCCTCTCACGAGCAGTACTTC. It translates to CATHRDRASHEQYF.

This chain joins TRBV6-5 and TRBJ1-1, with a tentative D call TRBD1 (6 bases). Germline V gives CDR1 MNHEY, CDR2 SVGAGI. Trimming removed 4 bases from V and 1 base from J, with 13 bases in between. The length of the CDR3 is 15 residues. CDR3 region: CASSFGRGRNTEAFF. DNA of the CDR3: TGTGCCAGCAGTTTCGGCAGGGGCAGGAACACTGAAGCTTTCTTT.

This clone has a handful of counts. CDR3: CAWSVAGLNQPQHF. As DNA, the CDR3 is TGTGCCTGGAGTGTAGCAGGGCTCAATCAGCCCCAGCATTTT. This sequence joins TRBV30 and TRBJ1-5; D possibly corresponds to TRBD1 (5 bases). CDR1 and CDR2 (germline): GTSNPN, SVGIG (reference sequence). V was cut by 0 bases and J by 3 bases, with 9 bases left in between. This CDR3 is 14 amino acids long.

This chain connects TRBV28 to TRBJ2-5; TRBD2 aligns across 10 bases. Germline CDR1 MDHEN, CDR2 SYDVKM. The V and J ends lost 6 bases and 5 bases, in that order; junction bases with no gene match: 12. The CDR3 length is 16 residues. The CDR3 sequence is CASSATGLALSETQYF. In DNA form, the CDR3 reads TGTGCCAGCAGCGCCACGGGACTAGCGCTGAGTGAGACCCAGTACTTC.

The J gene is TRBJ1-5, the V gene TRBV18; the D gene is possibly TRBD1 (6 bases). CDR3 size: 15 residues. The V gene's germline CDR1 is KGHSH and CDR2 LQKENI. The V end lost 1 base, the J end lost 1 base, and 8 bases lay between the germline ends. The CDR3 sequence is CASSPQGGSNQPQHF. Written as DNA, the CDR3 is TGTGCCAGCTCACCACAGGGGGGAAGCAATCAGCCCCAGCATTTT.

J is TRBJ1-2 and V is TRBV6-5; tentative D call: TRBD1 (5 bases). Per germline, CDR1 MNHEY and CDR2 SVGAGI. This CDR3 has 14 amino acids. Trimming took off 7 bases at V and 8 bases at J, with 20 bases between the two ends. CDR3 in amino acids: CASIRSGWGNGYTF. The CDR3 DNA reads TGTGCCAGCATCCGGTCAGGTTGGGGCAACGGCTACACCTTC.

The V and J genes are TRBV2 and TRBJ1-1; the match to TRBD1 covers 8 bases. Germline CDR1 SNHLY, CDR2 FYNNEI. The junction had 3 bases not matched to a gene; V was cut back by 1 base and J by 11 bases. There are 12 residues in the CDR3. The CDR3 DNA reads TGTGCCAGCAGTGAAGGCCCAGGGGGCGCTTTCTTT. Translated: CASSEGPGGAFF.

The V call is TRBV27, the J call TRBJ2-7; the match to TRBD2 covers 11 bases. The V segment lost 4 bases and the J segment 4 bases; nucleotides outside the gene matches: 3. The CDR3 totals 14 residues. Germline loops: CDR1 MNHEY, CDR2 SMNVEV (reference sequence). CDR3 sequence reads: CASSSGLAVYEQYF. In DNA, the CDR3 is TGTGCCAGCAGTTCGGGACTAGCGGTTTACGAGCAGTACTTC.

This clone has a single count. This chain uses TRBV7-2 with TRBJ2-2; maybe TRBD1 (6 bases). This CDR3 is built from 13 residues. Trimming removed 5 bases at V and 8 bases at J, with 12 bases between. The germline V gene has CDR1 SGHTA and CDR2 FQGNSA. CDR3 nucleotide sequence: TGTGCCAGCAGCCTATTAGGACAGGGGGAGCTGTTTTTT. Encoded protein: CASSLLGQGELFF.

The chain links TRBV9 to TRBJ2-2, with D hard to call. Trimming removed 0 bases at V and 3 bases at J, with 9 bases between. The CDR3 sequence is 15 residues long. From germline, CDR1 is SGDLS and CDR2 YYNGEE. CDR3 loop: CASSVGSRDTGELFF. CDR3 in DNA: TGTGCCAGCAGCGTAGGTTCCAGAGACACCGGGGAGCTGTTTTTT.

The chain uses TRBV5-6 and TRBJ2-1; D is unclear. Per germline, CDR1 SGHDT and CDR2 YYEEEE. The CDR3 has 15 amino acids. V was shortened by 4 bases and J by 0 bases, with 11 bases between the two germline ends. The CDR3 here is CASSGGPSSYNEQFF. The CDR3, as DNA: TGTGCCAGCAGCGGTGGACCGAGCTCCTACAATGAGCAGTTCTTC.

CDR3 sequence: CSVELDRATEAFF. The DNA of the CDR3 is TGCAGCGTTGAGCTGGACAGGGCCACTGAAGCTTTCTTT. The chain has TRBV29-1 and TRBJ1-1; 8 bases match TRBD1. V lost 3 bases, J lost 4 bases, and 4 bases stayed unmatched. The CDR3 is 13 residues long. Per the germline V gene, CDR1 is SQVTM and CDR2 is ANQGSEA.

The rearrangement links TRBV5-1 to TRBJ1-6, with a weak D call TRBD1 (6 bases). Trimming pared 5 bases from V and 9 bases from J, leaving 18 bases between. The CDR3 contains 15 residues. Germline assignment: CDR1 SGHRS and CDR2 YFSETQ. The CDR3 DNA reads as TGCGCCAGCAGTCCCTGGGGGGGCGAACTTTCACCCCTCCACTTT. Its protein product is CASSPWGGELSPLHF.

Ten or more counts support this clone. The DNA for the CDR3 is TGTGCCAGCAGCCCCGACCGCGGGAGGGCCAATGAGCAGTTCTTC. Its protein is CASSPDRGRANEQFF. The chain carries TRBV27 and TRBJ2-1; 9 nucleotides line up with TRBD2. From germline, CDR1 is MNHEY and CDR2 SMNVEV (reference sequence). The CDR3 spans 15 residues. V was clipped by 6 bases and J by 6 bases; unmatched bases: 9.

There are a few counts of this clone. CDR3 amino acids: CASGRTALGPQHF. CDR3 nucleotides: TGTGCCAGCGGCAGGACAGCCCTTGGGCCCCAGCATTTT. The V gene is TRBV7-6, the J gene TRBJ1-5; the D gene is possibly TRBD1 (6 bases). V was shortened by 8 bases and J by 9 bases, with 17 bases between the two germline ends. Germline CDR1 reads SGHVS; CDR2 reads FNYEAQ. The CDR3 runs 13 residues.

This clone was counted only a few times. This chain joins TRBV5-6 and TRBJ2-3; 8 bases fit TRBD1. The germline V gene has CDR1 SGHDT and CDR2 YYEEEE. With 4 bases clipped from V and 3 bases from J, the junction kept 7 bases outside the gene matches. The CDR3 has 15 residues. The CDR3 nucleotides read TGTGCCAGCAGCCGACAGGGGATCGGGACAGATACGCAGTATTTT. It is translated as CASSRQGIGTDTQYF.

This rearrangement joins TRBV25-1 to TRBJ2-7, with 11 bases matching TRBD2. CDR1 and CDR2 (germline): MGHDK, SYGVNS. V lost 6 bases to trimming and J lost 2 bases; unmatched junction nucleotides: 6. This CDR3 spans 15 amino acids. CDR3 residues: CASRGLAGTTYEQYF. DNA for the CDR3: TGTGCCAGCAGAGGACTAGCGGGCACTACCTACGAGCAGTACTTC.

This chain links TRBV6-5 with TRBJ2-7, with 8 nucleotides matching TRBD1. The ends lost 11 bases at V and 4 bases at J; junction bases unmatched: 16. Germline V gene lookup returns CDR1 MNHEY and CDR2 SVGAGI. The CDR3 length is 15 residues. The CDR3: CAGRQTGTGNYEQYF. The CDR3 nucleotides are TGTGCCGGAAGACAGACCGGGACAGGAAATTACGAGCAGTACTTC.